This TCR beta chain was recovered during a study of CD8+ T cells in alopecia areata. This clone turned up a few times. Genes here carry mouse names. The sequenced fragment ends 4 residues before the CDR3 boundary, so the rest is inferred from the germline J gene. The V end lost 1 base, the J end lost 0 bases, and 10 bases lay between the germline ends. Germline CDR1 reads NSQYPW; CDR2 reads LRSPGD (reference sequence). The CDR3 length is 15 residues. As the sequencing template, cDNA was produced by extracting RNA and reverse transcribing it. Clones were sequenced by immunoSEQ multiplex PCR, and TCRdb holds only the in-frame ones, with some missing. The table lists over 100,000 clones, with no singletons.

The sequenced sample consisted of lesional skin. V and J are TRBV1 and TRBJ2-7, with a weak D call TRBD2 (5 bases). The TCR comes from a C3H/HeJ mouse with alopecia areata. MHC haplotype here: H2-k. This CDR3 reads CTCSAVWASSYEQYF. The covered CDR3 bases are TGCACCTGCAGTGCAGTCTGGGCGAGCTCCTAT.